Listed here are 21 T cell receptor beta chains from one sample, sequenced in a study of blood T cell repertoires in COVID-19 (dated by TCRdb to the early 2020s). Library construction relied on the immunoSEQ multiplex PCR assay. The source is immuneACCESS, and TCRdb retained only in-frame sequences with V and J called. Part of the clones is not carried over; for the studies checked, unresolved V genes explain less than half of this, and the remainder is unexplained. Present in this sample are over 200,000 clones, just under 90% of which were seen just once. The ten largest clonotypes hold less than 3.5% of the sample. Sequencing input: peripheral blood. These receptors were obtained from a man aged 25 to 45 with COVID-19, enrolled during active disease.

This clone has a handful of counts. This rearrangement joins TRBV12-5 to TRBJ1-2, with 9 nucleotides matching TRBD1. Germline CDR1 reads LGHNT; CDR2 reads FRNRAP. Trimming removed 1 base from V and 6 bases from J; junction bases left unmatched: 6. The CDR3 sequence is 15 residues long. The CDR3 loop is CASGLGLRTGDGYTF. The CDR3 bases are TGTGCTAGTGGTTTGGGGCTCCGGACAGGGGATGGCTACACCTTC.

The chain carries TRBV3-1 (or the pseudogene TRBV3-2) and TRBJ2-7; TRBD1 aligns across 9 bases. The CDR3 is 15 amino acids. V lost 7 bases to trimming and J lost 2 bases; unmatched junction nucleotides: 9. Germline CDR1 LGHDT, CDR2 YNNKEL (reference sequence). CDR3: CASNLRGQGAYEQYF. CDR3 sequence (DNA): TGTGCCAGCAACCTACGGGGACAGGGTGCCTACGAGCAGTACTTC.

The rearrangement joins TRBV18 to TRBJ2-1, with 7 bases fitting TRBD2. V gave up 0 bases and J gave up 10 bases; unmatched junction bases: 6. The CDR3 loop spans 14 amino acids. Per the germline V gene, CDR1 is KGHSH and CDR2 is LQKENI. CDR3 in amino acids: CASSPPGGSEEQFF. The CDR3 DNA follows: TGTGCCAGCTCACCACCGGGGGGGTCCGAGGAGCAGTTCTTC.

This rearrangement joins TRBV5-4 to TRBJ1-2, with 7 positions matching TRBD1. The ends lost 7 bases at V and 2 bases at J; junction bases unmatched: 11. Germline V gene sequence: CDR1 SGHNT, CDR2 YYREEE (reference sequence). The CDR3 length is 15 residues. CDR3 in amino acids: CASRGNRGQNYGYTF. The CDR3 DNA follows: TGTGCCAGCCGGGGCAATCGGGGACAGAACTATGGCTACACCTTC. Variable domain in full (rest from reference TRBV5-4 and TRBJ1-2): ETGVTQSPTHLIKTRGQQVTLRCSSQSGHNTVSWYQQALGQGPQFIFQYYREEENGRGNFPPRFSGLQFPNYSSELNVNALELDDSALYLCASRGNRGQNYGYTFGSGTRLTVV.

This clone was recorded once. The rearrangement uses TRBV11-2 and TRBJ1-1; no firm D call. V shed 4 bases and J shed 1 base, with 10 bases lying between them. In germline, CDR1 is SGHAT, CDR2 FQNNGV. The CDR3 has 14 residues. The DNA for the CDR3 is TGTGCCAGCAGCTCCGGCGGCGGGAACACTGAAGCTTTCTTT. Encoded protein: CASSSGGGNTEAFF.

The CDR3 is CASSPRRAGGTPKDEQYF. CDR3 bases: TGTGCCAGCAGCCCCAGGCGAGCGGGGGGAACCCCTAAGGACGAGCAGTACTTC. The genes are TRBV7-3 and TRBJ2-7, with 9 nucleotides matching TRBD2. CDR1 is SGHTA, CDR2 FQGTGA, per germline. V was clipped by 5 bases and J by 5 bases; unmatched bases: 19. The CDR3 length is 18 residues. Using reference TRBV7-3 and TRBJ2-7 for the parts outside the CDR3, the full variable domain is GAGVSQTPSNKVTEKGKYVELRCDPISGHTALYWYRQSLGQGPEFLIYFQGTGAADDSGLPNDRFFAVRPEGSVSTLKIQRTERGDSAVYLCASSPRRAGGTPKDEQYFGPGTRLTVT.

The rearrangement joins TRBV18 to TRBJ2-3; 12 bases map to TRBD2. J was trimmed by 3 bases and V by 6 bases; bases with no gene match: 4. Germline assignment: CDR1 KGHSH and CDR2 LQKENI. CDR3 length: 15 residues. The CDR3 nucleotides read TGTGCCAGCTCCCCTACTAGCGGGGGGACAGATACGCAGTATTTT. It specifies CASSPTSGGTDTQYF.

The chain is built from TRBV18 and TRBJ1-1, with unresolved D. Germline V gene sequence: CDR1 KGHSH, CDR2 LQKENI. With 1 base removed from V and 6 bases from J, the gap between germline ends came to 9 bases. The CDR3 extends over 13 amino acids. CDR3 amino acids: CASSPLGASEAFF. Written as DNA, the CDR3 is TGTGCCAGCTCACCACTGGGAGCATCTGAAGCTTTCTTT.

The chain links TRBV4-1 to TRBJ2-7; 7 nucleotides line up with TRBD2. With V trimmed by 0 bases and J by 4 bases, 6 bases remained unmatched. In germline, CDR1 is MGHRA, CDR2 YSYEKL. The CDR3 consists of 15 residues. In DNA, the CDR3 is TGCGCCAGCAGCCAAGATAGATCGGGGGGATACGAGCAGTACTTC. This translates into CASSQDRSGGYEQYF.

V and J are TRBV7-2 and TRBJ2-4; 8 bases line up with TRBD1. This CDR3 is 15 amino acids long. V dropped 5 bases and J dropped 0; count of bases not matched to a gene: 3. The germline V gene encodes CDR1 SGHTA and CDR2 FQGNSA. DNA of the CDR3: TGTGCCAGCAGCCCAGGGGGCGGAGCCAAAAACATTCAGTACTTC. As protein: CASSPGGGAKNIQYF.

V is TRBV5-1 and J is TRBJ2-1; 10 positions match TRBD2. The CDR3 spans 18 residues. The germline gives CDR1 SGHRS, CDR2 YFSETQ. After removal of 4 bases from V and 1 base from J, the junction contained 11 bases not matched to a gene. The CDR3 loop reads CASSPSYISGGSYNEQFF. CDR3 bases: TGCGCCAGCAGCCCAAGCTATATTAGCGGGGGGTCCTACAATGAGCAGTTCTTC.

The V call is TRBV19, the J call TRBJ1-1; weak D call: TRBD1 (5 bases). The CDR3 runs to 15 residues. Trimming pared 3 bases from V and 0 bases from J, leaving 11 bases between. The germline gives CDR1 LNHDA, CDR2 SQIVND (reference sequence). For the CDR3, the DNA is TGTGCCAGTAGTATTAGCGGGACGGTGAACACTGAAGCTTTCTTT. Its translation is CASSISGTVNTEAFF.

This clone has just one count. CDR3 bases: TGTGCCAGCTCACCACAAATGACGGCTCCCGGGACAGGGGTTACTGGAAACACCATATATTTT. Amino acids: CASSPQMTAPGTGVTGNTIYF. The chain combines TRBV18 with TRBJ1-3; 10 bases are shared with TRBD1. Trimming at V came to 1 base and at J to 2 bases, leaving 17 bases not matched to a gene. The germline gives CDR1 KGHSH, CDR2 LQKENI. The CDR3 contains 21 residues.

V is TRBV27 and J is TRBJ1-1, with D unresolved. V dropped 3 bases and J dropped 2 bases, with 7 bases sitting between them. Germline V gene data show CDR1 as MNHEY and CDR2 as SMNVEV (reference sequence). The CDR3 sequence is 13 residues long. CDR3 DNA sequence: TGTGCCAGCAGTTTGGCGGGAAACACTGAAGCTTTCTTT. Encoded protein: CASSLAGNTEAFF.

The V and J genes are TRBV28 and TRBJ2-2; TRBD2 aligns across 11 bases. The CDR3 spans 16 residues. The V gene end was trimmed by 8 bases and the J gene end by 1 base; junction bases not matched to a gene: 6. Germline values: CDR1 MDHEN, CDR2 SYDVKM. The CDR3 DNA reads TGTGCCAGCCTGGGTACTAGCGGGGGGAACACCGGGGAGCTGTTTTTT. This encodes CASLGTSGGNTGELFF.

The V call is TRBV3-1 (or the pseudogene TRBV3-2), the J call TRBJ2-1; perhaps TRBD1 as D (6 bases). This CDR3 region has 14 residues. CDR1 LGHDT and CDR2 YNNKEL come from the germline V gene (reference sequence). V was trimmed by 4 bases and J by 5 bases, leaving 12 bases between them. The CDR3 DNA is TGTGCCAGCAGCCTCTTGGGGACAAACAATGAGCAGTTCTTC. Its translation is CASSLLGTNNEQFF.

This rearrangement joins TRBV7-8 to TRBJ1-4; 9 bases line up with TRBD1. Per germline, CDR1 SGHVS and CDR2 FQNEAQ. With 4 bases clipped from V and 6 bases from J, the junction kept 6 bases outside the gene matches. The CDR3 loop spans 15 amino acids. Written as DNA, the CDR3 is TGTGCCAGCAGCTCGAGGACAGGGGTGGATGAAAAACTGTTTTTT. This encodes CASSSRTGVDEKLFF.

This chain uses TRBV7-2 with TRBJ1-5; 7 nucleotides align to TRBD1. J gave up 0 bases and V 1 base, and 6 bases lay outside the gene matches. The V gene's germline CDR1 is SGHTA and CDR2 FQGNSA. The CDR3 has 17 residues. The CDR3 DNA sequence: TGTGCCAGCAGCTTAGAGGACAGGAAATATAGCAATCAGCCCCAGCATTTT. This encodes CASSLEDRKYSNQPQHF.

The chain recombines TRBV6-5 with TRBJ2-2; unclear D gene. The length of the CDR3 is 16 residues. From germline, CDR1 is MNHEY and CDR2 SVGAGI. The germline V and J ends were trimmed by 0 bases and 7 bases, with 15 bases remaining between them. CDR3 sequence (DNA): TGTGCCAGCAGTTACTCAGAACTACCCTGGGTCGGGGAGCTGTTTTTT. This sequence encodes CASSYSELPWVGELFF.

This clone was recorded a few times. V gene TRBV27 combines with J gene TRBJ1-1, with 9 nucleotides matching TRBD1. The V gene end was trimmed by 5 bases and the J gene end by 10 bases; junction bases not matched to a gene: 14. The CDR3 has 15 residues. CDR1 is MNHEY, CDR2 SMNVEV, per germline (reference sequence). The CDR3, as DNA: TGTGCCAGCAGTCATGGGACAGGGAGGGACCGGGGAGCTTTCTTT. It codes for CASSHGTGRDRGAFF.

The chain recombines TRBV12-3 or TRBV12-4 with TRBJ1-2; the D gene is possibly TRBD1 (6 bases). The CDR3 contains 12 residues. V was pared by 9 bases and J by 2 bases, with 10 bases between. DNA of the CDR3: TGTGCCAGTGAACAGGGAAACTATGGCTACACCTTC. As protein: CASEQGNYGYTF.